Given below is one TCR beta chain in context. Its antigen is still unknown. Generated by immunoSEQ multiplex PCR, the TCRdb table keeps only in-frame clones and is missing some. The table shows 2 million to 2.5 million clones, with 85% to 95% occurring only once. The data belong to a study of shared clonotypes between healthy human individuals. The junction had 8 bases not matched to a gene; V was cut back by 4 bases and J by 5 bases. The CDR3 runs 15 residues. Germline CDR1 reads MNHEY; CDR2 reads SMNVEV (reference sequence). Overall study findings and caveats: A generally larger estimated richness was seen in naive subsets than in memory subsets. Rarefaction analysis demonstrated incomplete sorted-subset sequencing notwithstanding large depth. A reduction in generation probabilities was seen for non-shared clonotypes relative to those shared by all four donors.

The source material was naive CD4+ T cells sorted from blood. Subset: CD45RA+ positively selected. This clonotype was sampled from a man between 18 and 35 years old in good health. The V call is TRBV27, the J call TRBJ2-3; TRBD1 aligns across 8 bases. CDR3 nucleotide sequence: TGTGCCAGCAGTTCCGGACAGGGCCCGGGAGATACGCAGTATTTT. Its translation is CASSSGQGPGDTQYF.